This TCR beta chain derives from a study of blood T cell repertoires in COVID-19. Looking at the study overall: Sites in the United States, Italy and Spain provided acute and convalescent COVID-19 samples. The cDNA or gDNA used as material had been derived from T cells, B-cell-depleted T cells, or PBMCs.

CDR1 is SGHRS and CDR2 is YFSETQ in the germline V gene. The ends lost 3 bases at V and 5 bases at J; junction bases unmatched: 4. The CDR3 is 13 residues long. Original methodology: Estimation of nucleated cell counts relied on the amplification of reference gene primers. Sequenced by immunoSEQ multiplex PCR; TCRdb stores in-frame clones only, minus some. The V and J calls and the clone size are those of that table, but D and trimming were determined from the DNA. The table lists some 45,000 clones, 83% of them singletons, with around 8% in the top ten. The sequence was collected from an elderly man in a cohort sampled during active COVID-19. Sequencing used peripheral blood. The rearrangement uses TRBV5-1 and TRBJ2-5, with 7 bases aligning to TRBD1. The DNA of the CDR3 is TGCGCCAGCAGCTCGGGACAGTCCGAGACCCAGTACTTC. This sequence encodes CASSSGQSETQYF.